This TCR beta chain was sequenced for a study of regulatory T cells in long-lasting Graves disease. Study-level findings and limits: Persistent disease samples used TRBV28, TRBJ1-2 and TRBJ2-5 preferentially.

This clonotype was counted many times. Its antigen is undetermined. Time point described: newly diagnosed GD, antithyroid drugs for less than 3 months. PBMC-extracted RNA yielded the TCR library. This CDR3 is built from 13 residues. V was pared by 8 bases and J by 7 bases, with 8 bases of the junction left unmatched. Germline V gives CDR1 MNHEY, CDR2 SMNVEV (reference sequence). Libraries of TCR beta came from iRepertoire HTBI primers plus Arm-PCR of CDR3 regions. TCRdb re-called the multiplex PCR reads with MiXCR, one entry per CDR3 protein. The table lists about 540,000 distinct CDR3 sequences, roughly 13% of them singletons. The same data also contributed to another study, on T cells in Graves' hyperthyroidism and ophthalmopathy. That report notes: When the TCR CDR3 underwent first-round RT-PCR, the HTBI primer set was used. In the blood, most expanded thyroid clonotypes above 0.001 appeared as well. Ophthalmopathy was model-predicted a median approximately six months pre-onset.

The rearrangement joins TRBV27 to TRBJ2-7, with 10 bases aligning to TRBD2. The sequence derives from a man aged 25 to 45 with Graves disease. Sequencing was performed on peripheral blood mononuclear cells (PBMCs), taken at new diagnosis, from a patient treated with antithyroid drugs. Here the CDR3 reads CASFPSSGREQYF. Here the CDR3 DNA reads TGTGCCAGCTTCCCCTCTAGCGGGAGAGAGCAGTACTTC.